The 4 T cell receptor beta chains in this list originate from one sample, sequenced in a study of technical replicates of blood from a handful of donors. Here immunoSEQ multiplex PCR was the method, and the copy in TCRdb shows in-frame clones only, minus some. Among more than 75,000 clones listed, roughly 95% were seen once. Sample: T cells isolated from PBMCs. Receptors were obtained from a human donor in good health.

The chain has TRBV6-6 and TRBJ2-3, with 8 bases identical to TRBD1. Per germline, CDR1 MNHNY and CDR2 SVGAGI (reference sequence). The CDR3 is 13 residues long. The trim removed 5 bases at V and 6 bases at J, leaving 4 bases unmatched. CDR3 loop: CASSDRGRDTQYF. The CDR3 region has the DNA TGTGCCAGCAGTGACAGGGGCAGGGATACGCAGTATTTT.

This sequence joins TRBV27 and TRBJ1-2, with D perhaps matching TRBD1 (6 bases). Trimming pared 3 bases from V and 4 bases from J, leaving 12 bases between. The V gene's germline CDR1 is MNHEY and CDR2 SMNVEV (reference sequence). This CDR3 comprises 14 residues. DNA of the CDR3: TGTGCCAGCAGTTTGACGGACAGCTTCTATGGCTACACCTTC. Its protein product is CASSLTDSFYGYTF.

V and J are TRBV5-6 and TRBJ2-3; weak D call: TRBD1 (5 bases). The CDR3 spans 16 residues. Germline values: CDR1 SGHDT, CDR2 YYEEEE. V lost 0 bases to trimming and J lost 0 bases, with 11 bases between them. The CDR3 DNA sequence: TGTGCCAGCAGCTTGGTTAGGGGCCCTAGCACAGATACGCAGTATTTT. Encoded protein: CASSLVRGPSTDTQYF.

The chain carries TRBV27 and TRBJ2-2; D is uncertain. V lost 6 bases and J 6 bases, leaving 14 bases between the germline ends. In germline, CDR1 is MNHEY, CDR2 SMNVEV (reference sequence). This CDR3 is built from 14 residues. The CDR3 protein is CASRHPYTSGELFF. DNA of the CDR3: TGTGCCAGCAGACACCCTTATACATCCGGGGAGCTGTTTTTT.